These T cell receptor beta chains were read from a single sample in a study of cytomegalovirus exposure and HLA in healthy donors. Only in-frame clones appear in the TCRdb table, and some are missing; sequencing was by immunoSEQ multiplex PCR. The sample features 100,000 to 150,000 clones, with approximately 2.6% in its top ten. The sequenced sample was PBMCs. The receptor set was obtained from a man aged 25 to 40 in good health and CMV-seronegative. The CDR3 runs from the conserved cysteine through the conserved F or W. The order of the fields is D gene, V gene, J gene, CDR3 protein, CDR3 DNA. D genes are given only for firm matches.

>TRBD1|TRBV7-8|TRBJ1-5
CASSPRGLNQPQHF
TGTGCCAGCAGCCCAAGGGGGCTCAATCAGCCCCAGCATTTT
>TRBD1|TRBV18|TRBJ2-1
CASSTGAATNNEQFF
TGTGCCAGCTCCACAGGGGCAGCGACAAACAATGAGCAGTTCTTC
>NA|TRBV5-1|TRBJ2-1
CASSLHRDSSSNEQFF
TGCGCCAGCAGCCTCCACCGGGACTCAAGCTCCAATGAGCAGTTCTTC
>TRBD2|TRBV29-1|TRBJ2-3
CSVSTSGSSQDTQYF
TGCAGCGTTTCAACTAGCGGGAGCTCGCAAGATACGCAGTATTTT
>NA|TRBV7-2|TRBJ1-1
CASSLNRERPNTEAFF
TGTGCCAGCAGCTTAAACAGGGAGCGACCGAACACTGAAGCTTTCTTT
>NA|TRBV12-5|TRBJ1-1
CASGPFEGENTEAFF
TGTGCTAGTGGTCCATTCGAGGGAGAGAACACTGAAGCTTTCTTT
>NA|TRBV14|TRBJ1-1
CASSQDRGGEAFF
TGTGCCAGCAGCCAAGACAGGGGTGGTGAAGCTTTCTTT
>TRBD2|TRBV23-1|TRBJ2-1
CASSHHRSPGLAGVNEQFF
TGCGCCAGCAGTCACCACCGGAGCCCCGGACTAGCGGGAGTGAATGAGCAGTTCTTC
>TRBD2|TRBV4-3|TRBJ2-2
CASSQEETSGAGELFF
TGCGCCAGCAGCCAAGAGGAGACTAGCGGGGCCGGGGAGCTGTTTTTT
>NA|TRBV7-9|TRBJ2-1
CASSSGNNEQFF
TGTGCCAGCAGCTCCGGGAACAATGAGCAGTTCTTC
>NA|TRBV5-1|TRBJ1-5
CASSPGSGNNQPQHF
TGCGCCAGCAGCCCAGGATCCGGGAACAATCAGCCCCAGCATTTT
>NA|TRBV29-1|TRBJ1-1
CSVVTRETEAFF
TGCAGCGTTGTAACCCGAGAAACTGAAGCTTTCTTT
>NA|TRBV19|TRBJ2-6
CASSIFGGYSGANVLTF
TGTGCCAGTAGTATTTTCGGCGGGTACTCTGGGGCCAACGTCCTGACTTTC
>TRBD2|TRBV5-1|TRBJ2-7
CASSLVAGYEQYF
TGCGCCAGCAGCTTGGTAGCGGGCTACGAGCAGTACTTC
>TRBD1|TRBV7-6|TRBJ1-1
CASSIGQGMNTEAFF
TGTGCCAGCAGCATAGGACAGGGCATGAACACTGAAGCTTTCTTT
>NA|TRBV5-1|TRBJ2-1
CASSPEGLGISYNEQFF
TGCGCCAGCAGCCCGGAGGGCCTAGGGATTTCCTACAATGAGCAGTTCTTC
>NA|TRBV2|TRBJ1-5
CASSVGSVASQPQHF
TGTGCCAGCAGTGTGGGTAGCGTGGCAAGTCAGCCCCAGCATTTT
>TRBD2|TRBV27|TRBJ2-5
CASSQASAGVSETQYF
TGTGCCAGCAGTCAAGCCTCAGCGGGAGTTTCTGAGACCCAGTACTTC
>TRBD1|TRBV19|TRBJ2-7
CASSISDRVYEQYF
TGTGCCAGTAGTATATCGGACAGGGTATACGAGCAGTACTTC
>TRBD2|TRBV6-6|TRBJ2-5
CASSPVLAGVSETQYF
TGTGCCAGCAGCCCAGTCTTAGCGGGAGTCTCAGAGACCCAGTACTTC
>TRBD1|TRBV6-1|TRBJ1-1
CASSDWTGANTEAFF
TGTGCCAGCAGTGATTGGACAGGGGCAAACACTGAAGCTTTCTTT
>NA|TRBV19|TRBJ2-1
CASSPYPRPSGLYNEQFF
TGTGCCAGTAGCCCATATCCCCGGCCCAGCGGGCTCTACAATGAGCAGTTCTTC
>NA|TRBV11-3|TRBJ2-3
CASSLTRQDTQYF
TGTGCCAGCAGCTTAACGCGGCAAGATACGCAGTATTTT
>TRBD2|TRBV7-9|TRBJ2-7
CASSPGLAGFEQYF
TGTGCCAGCAGCCCGGGACTAGCGGGATTCGAGCAGTACTTC
>TRBD2|TRBV11-1|TRBJ2-1
CASRGRLAYNEQFF
TGTGCCTCCCGGGGGAGACTAGCGTACAATGAGCAGTTCTTC
>TRBD1|TRBV29-1|TRBJ1-1
CSVDTGGNTEAFF
TGCAGCGTTGATACAGGGGGGAACACTGAAGCTTTCTTT
>TRBD1|TRBV28|TRBJ1-1
CASSPRRGTGGSNTEAFF
TGTGCCAGCAGTCCCCGCAGGGGGACAGGGGGCTCGAACACTGAAGCTTTCTTT
>NA|TRBV30|TRBJ2-5
CAWSVIGETQYF
TGTGCCTGGAGTGTAATCGGAGAGACCCAGTACTTC
>TRBD2|TRBV4-2|TRBJ2-3
CASSGGLAGGVQYF
TGTGCCAGCAGCGGGGGACTAGCGGGAGGGGTGCAGTATTTT
>TRBD1|TRBV2|TRBJ2-3
CASSGTETTSTDTQYF
TGTGCCAGCAGCGGGACAGAAACTACTAGCACAGATACGCAGTATTTT
>NA|TRBV6-6|TRBJ2-6
CASSYLPGAGANVLTF
TGTGCCAGCAGCTACTTACCAGGGGCTGGGGCCAACGTCCTGACTTTC
>NA|TRBV2|TRBJ2-5
CASTGAIIETQYF
TGTGCCAGCACAGGGGCCATCATAGAGACCCAGTACTTC
>TRBD1|TRBV5-1|TRBJ2-7
CASSLSQGENEQYF
TGCGCCAGCAGCTTGAGCCAGGGGGAAAACGAGCAGTACTTC
>TRBD2|TRBV14|TRBJ2-3
CASRAGTSGYTDTQYF
TGTGCCAGCAGGGCTGGGACTAGCGGATACACAGATACGCAGTATTTT
>TRBD1|TRBV7-8|TRBJ2-5
CASGDSYQETQYF
TGTGCCAGCGGGGACAGCTACCAAGAGACCCAGTACTTC
>TRBD2|TRBV6-1|TRBJ2-3
CASRMTSGSDTQYF
TGTGCCAGCAGGATGACTAGCGGATCAGATACGCAGTATTTT
>NA|TRBV29-1|TRBJ2-1
CSVVPPQGSSYNEQFF
TGCAGCGTTGTACCCCCCCAGGGAAGCTCCTACAATGAGCAGTTCTTC
>NA|TRBV10-3|TRBJ1-6
CAISESQGSYNSPLHF
TGTGCCATCAGTGAGTCACAGGGATCCTATAATTCACCCCTCCACTTT
>NA|TRBV7-9|TRBJ1-2
CASSLVGGTYGYTF
TGTGCCAGCAGCTTAGTAGGGGGAACCTATGGCTACACCTTC
>NA|TRBV6-1|TRBJ2-7
CASSDARGEQYF
TGTGCCAGCAGTGATGCAAGGGGAGAGCAGTACTTC
>TRBD1|TRBV5-1|TRBJ1-2
CASSPGQGRYGYTF
TGCGCCAGCAGCCCGGGACAGGGCCGCTATGGCTACACCTTC
>TRBD1|TRBV29-1|TRBJ1-1
CSVEDRASTEAFF
TGCAGCGTTGAGGACAGGGCCTCCACTGAAGCTTTCTTT
>TRBD1|TRBV28|TRBJ1-1
CASSFRGRGRNTEAFF
TGTGCCAGCAGTTTCAGGGGCAGGGGGCGAAACACTGAAGCTTTCTTT
>TRBD1|TRBV5-4|TRBJ1-2
CASSFQQGGYGYTF
TGTGCCAGCAGCTTTCAACAGGGGGGGTATGGCTACACCTTC
>NA|TRBV19|TRBJ1-4
CASTSSATNEKLFF
TGTGCCAGTACCTCTTCTGCAACTAATGAAAAACTGTTTTTT
>NA|TRBV6-5|TRBJ2-7
CASSYSQASYEQYF
TGTGCCAGCAGTTACTCGCAGGCCTCCTACGAGCAGTACTTC
>TRBD2|TRBV7-2|TRBJ2-1
CASSPGGLAGQNEQFF
TGTGCCAGCAGCCCCGGTGGACTAGCGGGTCAAAATGAGCAGTTCTTC
>NA|TRBV6-4|TRBJ2-3
CASSDSAGSTDTQYF
TGTGCCAGCAGTGACTCGGCAGGGAGCACAGATACGCAGTATTTT
>NA|TRBV29-1|TRBJ2-1
CSVVERSSYNEQFF
TGCAGCGTTGTTGAGCGGAGCTCCTACAATGAGCAGTTCTTC
>NA|TRBV7-2|TRBJ1-2
CASSPGGADYGYTF
TGTGCCAGCAGCCCCGGGGGGGCGGATTATGGCTACACCTTC